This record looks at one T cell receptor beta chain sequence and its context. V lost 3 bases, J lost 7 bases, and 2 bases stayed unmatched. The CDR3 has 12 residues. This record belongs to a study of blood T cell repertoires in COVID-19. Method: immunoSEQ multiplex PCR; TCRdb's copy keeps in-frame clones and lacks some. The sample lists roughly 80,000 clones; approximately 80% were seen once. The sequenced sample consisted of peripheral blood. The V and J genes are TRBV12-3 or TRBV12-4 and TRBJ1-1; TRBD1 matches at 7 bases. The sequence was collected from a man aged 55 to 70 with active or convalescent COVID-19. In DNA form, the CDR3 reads TGTGCCAGCAGTTTGACAGGGAGTGAAGCTTTCTTT. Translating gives CASSLTGSEAFF.